The 14 T cell receptor beta chains reported below all come from one sample, sequenced in a study of cytomegalovirus exposure and HLA in healthy donors. PCR was performed using 60 Vbeta and 13 Jbeta primers. Clones were sequenced by immunoSEQ multiplex PCR, and TCRdb holds only the in-frame ones, with some missing. The sample has roughly 150,000 clones; around four fifths are singletons. The sequencing input was PBMCs. The receptors were sampled from a male donor in good health and CMV-seronegative.

This chain uses TRBV6-1 with TRBJ1-5; D remains ambiguous. The CDR3 is 13 residues long. Germline-derived CDR1 and CDR2 are MNHNS and SASEGT. Between the trimmed V and J ends, which lost 2 bases and 6 bases, there was a span of 8 bases. CDR3 loop: CASSEYSGQPQHF. The CDR3 DNA sequence: TGTGCCAGCAGTGAATACTCGGGTCAGCCCCAGCATTTT.

CDR3 in DNA: TGTGCCAGTAAGTGGGCCGTCCATAGCAATCAGCCCCAGCATTTT. Its protein product is CASKWAVHSNQPQHF. The rearrangement uses TRBV19 and TRBJ1-5; no clear D gene. Germline CDR1 LNHDA, CDR2 SQIVND (reference sequence). V was clipped by 7 bases and J by 0 bases, with 13 bases between them. The CDR3 length is 15 residues.

On this clone itself: At one of its ends the junction is not consistent with the germline gene, which may arise from a read error. The chain employs TRBV7-9 and TRBJ1-4; the D is unclear. Germline lookup yields CDR1 SEHNR and CDR2 FQNEAQ (reference sequence). The CDR3 has 12 amino acids. CDR3: CSSSPHGEKLFF. In DNA form, the CDR3 reads TGTTCCAGCAGCCCCCACGGTGAAAAACTGTTTTTT.

This clone has a handful of counts. V usage is TRBV14 and J usage is TRBJ2-1, with D perhaps matching TRBD2 (7 bases). V shed 4 bases and J shed 8 bases, with 15 bases lying between them. The CDR3 length is 14 residues. Germline CDR1 reads SGHDN; CDR2 reads FVKESK. This chain's CDR3 is CASSRGGLRDEQFF. For the CDR3, the DNA is TGTGCCAGCAGCCGGGGGGGCCTCCGGGATGAGCAGTTCTTC.

The chain recombines TRBV28 with TRBJ1-1, with D unresolved. Germline V gene sequence: CDR1 MDHEN, CDR2 SYDVKM. The V and J ends lost 8 bases and 1 base respectively, with 8 bases between them. This CDR3 comprises 12 residues. The CDR3 is CASVEWNTEAFF. For the CDR3, the DNA is TGTGCCAGCGTCGAGTGGAACACTGAAGCTTTCTTT.

There are a few counts of this clone. The genes are TRBV5-4 and TRBJ1-1, with D uncertain. Germline V gives CDR1 SGHNT, CDR2 YYREEE (reference sequence). This CDR3 contains 15 residues. The V gene lost 5 bases and the J gene lost 4 bases, with 18 bases spanning the gap. The CDR3 region has the DNA TGTGCCAGCAGGAACAACAGCTTTAGGTCCACTGAAGCTTTCTTT. Protein product: CASRNNSFRSTEAFF.

The chain links TRBV11-1 to TRBJ2-5, with TRBD2 identical over 7 bases. Germline lookup yields CDR1 SGHAT and CDR2 FQDESV (reference sequence). Trimming removed 4 bases from V and 3 bases from J; junction bases left unmatched: 11. The CDR3 extends over 16 amino acids. The CDR3 protein is CASSSRPSGGKETQYF. CDR3 nucleotides: TGTGCCAGCAGCTCCAGACCTAGCGGAGGTAAAGAGACCCAGTACTTC. Full variable domain (missing parts from reference TRBV11-1 and TRBJ2-5): EAEVAQSPRYKITEKSQAVAFWCDPISGHATLYWYRQILGQGPELLVQFQDESVVDDSQLPKDRFSAERLKGVDSTLKIQPAELGDSAMYLCASSSRPSGGKETQYFGPGTRLLVL.

This chain uses TRBV7-2 with TRBJ1-1; D is uncertain. The germline gives CDR1 SGHTA, CDR2 FQGNSA. With 1 base removed from V and 2 bases from J, the gap between germline ends came to 8 bases. The CDR3 spans 14 residues. CDR3: CASSLGQINTEAFF. As DNA, the CDR3 is TGTGCCAGCAGCTTAGGTCAGATAAACACTGAAGCTTTCTTT.

The chain joins TRBV27 to TRBJ2-1; 11 positions match TRBD2. The CDR3 loop spans 16 amino acids. The germline CDR1 and CDR2 sequences are MNHEY and SMNVEV (reference sequence). V dropped 4 bases and J dropped 7; count of bases not matched to a gene: 9. The CDR3 sequence is CASSSRLTSGSNEQFF. CDR3 coding DNA: TGTGCCAGCAGTTCCAGATTAACTAGCGGGAGTAATGAGCAGTTCTTC.

The chain recombines TRBV19 with TRBJ2-2; 7 nucleotides align to TRBD1. The CDR3 sequence is 17 residues long. CDR1 and CDR2 from the germline V gene are LNHDA and SQIVND (reference sequence). V lost 4 bases to trimming and J lost 0 bases; unmatched junction nucleotides: 8. In nucleotides, the CDR3 is TGTGCCAGTAGTAAGGGGGACAGTCTCGCGAACACCGGGGAGCTGTTTTTT. Translated, it gives CASSKGDSLANTGELFF.

In regard to this clone: Additional DNA sequences in this sample encode the identical CDR3. The V and J genes are TRBV5-6 and TRBJ1-2; unclear D gene. V lost 0 bases and J 7 bases, leaving 13 bases between the germline ends. The CDR3 runs to 14 residues. Germline values: CDR1 SGHDT, CDR2 YYEEEE. CDR3 loop: CASSLVGLRSGYTF. Written as DNA, the CDR3 is TGTGCCAGCAGCTTGGTAGGACTGAGGAGTGGCTACACCTTC.

This clone showed up just a few times. The J gene is TRBJ2-2, the V gene TRBV7-9, with D unclear. The V end was cut by 3 bases, the J end by 2 bases, with 4 bases between. This CDR3 has 13 residues. The germline V gene encodes CDR1 SEHNR and CDR2 FQNEAQ (reference sequence). The CDR3 region is CASSFSNTGELFF. The CDR3 DNA reads TGTGCCAGCAGCTTCTCTAACACCGGGGAGCTGTTTTTT.

In this sample, this clone turned up a few times. The chain has TRBV19 and TRBJ2-7, with TRBD1 as a possible D gene (6 bases). Germline CDR1 and CDR2: LNHDA and SQIVND (reference sequence). This CDR3 contains 13 residues. Trimming left V 10 bases short and J 3 bases short, with 16 bases between. The CDR3 protein is CATWARGGYEQYF. As DNA, the CDR3 is TGTGCCACCTGGGCCCGAGGGGGCTACGAGCAGTACTTC.

The chain carries TRBV30 and TRBJ1-2; unclear D gene. The V gene's germline CDR1 is GTSNPN and CDR2 SVGIG (reference sequence). Between the trimmed V and J ends, which lost 2 bases and 0 bases, there was a span of 16 bases. The CDR3 totals 16 residues. CDR3 loop: CAWSSPGRAANYGYTF. The CDR3 DNA follows: TGTGCCTGGAGTAGCCCTGGGAGGGCCGCTAACTATGGCTACACCTTC.